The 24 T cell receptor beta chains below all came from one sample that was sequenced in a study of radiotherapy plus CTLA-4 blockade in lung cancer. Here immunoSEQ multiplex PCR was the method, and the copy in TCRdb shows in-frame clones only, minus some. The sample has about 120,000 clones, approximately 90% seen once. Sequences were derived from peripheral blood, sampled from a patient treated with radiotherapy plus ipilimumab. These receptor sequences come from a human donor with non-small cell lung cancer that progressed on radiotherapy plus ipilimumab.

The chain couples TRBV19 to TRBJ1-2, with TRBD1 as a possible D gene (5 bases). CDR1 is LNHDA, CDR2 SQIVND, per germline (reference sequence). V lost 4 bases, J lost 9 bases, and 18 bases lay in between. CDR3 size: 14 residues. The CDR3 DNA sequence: TGTGCCAGTAGTACAACCGGGACCGACCGGCGCTACACCTTC. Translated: CASSTTGTDRRYTF.

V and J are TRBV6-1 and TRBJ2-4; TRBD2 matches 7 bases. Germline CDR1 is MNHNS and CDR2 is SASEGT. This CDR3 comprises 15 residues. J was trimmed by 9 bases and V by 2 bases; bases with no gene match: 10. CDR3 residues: CASSEQRVGGGIQYF. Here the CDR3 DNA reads TGTGCCAGCAGTGAACAGAGGGTGGGGGGGGGCATTCAGTACTTC.

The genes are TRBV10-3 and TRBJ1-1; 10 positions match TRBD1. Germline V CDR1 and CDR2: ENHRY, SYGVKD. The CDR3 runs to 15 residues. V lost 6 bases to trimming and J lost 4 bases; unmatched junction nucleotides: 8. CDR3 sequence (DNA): TGTGCCATCAGCCAGACAGGGGGCGGTAGCACTGAAGCTTTCTTT. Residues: CAISQTGGGSTEAFF.

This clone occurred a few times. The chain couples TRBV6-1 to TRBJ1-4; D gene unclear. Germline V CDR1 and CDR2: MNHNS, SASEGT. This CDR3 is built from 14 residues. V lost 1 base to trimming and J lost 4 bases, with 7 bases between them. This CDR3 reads CASSEVAFNEKLFF. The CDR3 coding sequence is TGTGCCAGCAGTGAAGTCGCTTTTAATGAAAAACTGTTTTTT.

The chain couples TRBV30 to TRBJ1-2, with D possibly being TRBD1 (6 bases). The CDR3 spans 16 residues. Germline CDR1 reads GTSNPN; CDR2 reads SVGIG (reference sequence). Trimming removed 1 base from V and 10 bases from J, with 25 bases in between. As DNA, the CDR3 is TGTGCCTGGAGTGCTACTACACAGGGTCGACGGAGTAACTACACCTTC. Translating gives CAWSATTQGRRSNYTF.

CDR3 amino acids: CASQGDVGHQPQHF. For the CDR3, the DNA is TGTGCCAGCCAGGGGGACGTAGGACATCAGCCCCAGCATTTT. The chain links TRBV2 to TRBJ1-5; 7 bases map to TRBD1. The V gene end was trimmed by 8 bases and the J gene end by 5 bases; junction bases not matched to a gene: 9. Germline CDR1 SNHLY, CDR2 FYNNEI. The CDR3 is 14 amino acids.

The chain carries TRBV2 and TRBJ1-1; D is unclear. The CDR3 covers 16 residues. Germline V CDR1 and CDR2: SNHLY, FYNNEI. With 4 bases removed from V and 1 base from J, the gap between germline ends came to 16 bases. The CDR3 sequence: CASSAVARPKNTEAFF. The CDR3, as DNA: TGTGCCAGCAGTGCCGTCGCCCGGCCGAAGAACACTGAAGCTTTCTTT.

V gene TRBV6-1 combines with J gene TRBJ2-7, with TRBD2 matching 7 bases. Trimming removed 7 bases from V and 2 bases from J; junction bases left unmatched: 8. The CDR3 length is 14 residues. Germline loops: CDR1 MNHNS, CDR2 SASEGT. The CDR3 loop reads CASTSGRTPYEQYF. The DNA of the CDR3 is TGTGCCAGCACCTCCGGGAGGACCCCCTACGAGCAGTACTTC.

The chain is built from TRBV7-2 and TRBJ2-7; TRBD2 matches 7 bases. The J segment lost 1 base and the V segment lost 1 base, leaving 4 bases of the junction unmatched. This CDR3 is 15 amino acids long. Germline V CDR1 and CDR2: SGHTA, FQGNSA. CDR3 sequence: CASSLGGGGSYEQYF. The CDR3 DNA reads TGTGCCAGCAGCTTAGGCGGCGGGGGTTCCTACGAGCAGTACTTC.

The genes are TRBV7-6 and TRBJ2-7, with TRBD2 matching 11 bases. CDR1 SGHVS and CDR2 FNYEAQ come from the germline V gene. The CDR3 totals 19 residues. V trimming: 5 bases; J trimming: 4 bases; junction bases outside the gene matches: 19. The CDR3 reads CASSITLAGGRGFRYEQYF. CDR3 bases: TGTGCCAGCAGCATTACCCTAGCGGGAGGTCGGGGATTTAGGTACGAGCAGTACTTC.

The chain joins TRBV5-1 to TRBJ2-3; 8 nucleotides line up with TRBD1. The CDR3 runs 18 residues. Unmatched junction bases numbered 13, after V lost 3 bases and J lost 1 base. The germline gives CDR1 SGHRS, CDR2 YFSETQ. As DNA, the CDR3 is TGCGCCAGCAGCTCCCCCCCAGGGGGCGATGGGGGCACAGATACGCAGTATTTT. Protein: CASSSPPGGDGGTDTQYF. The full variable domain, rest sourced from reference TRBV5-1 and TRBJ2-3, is KAGVTQTPRYLIKTRGQQVTLSCSPISGHRSVSWYQQTPGQGLQFLFEYFSETQRNKGNFPGRFSGRQFSNSRSEMNVSTLELGDSALYLCASSSPPGGDGGTDTQYFGPGTRLTVL.

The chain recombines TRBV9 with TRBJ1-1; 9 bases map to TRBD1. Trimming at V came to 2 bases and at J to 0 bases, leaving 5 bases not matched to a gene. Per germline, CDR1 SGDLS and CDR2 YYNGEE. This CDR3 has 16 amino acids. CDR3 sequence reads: CASSVEGTGMNTEAFF. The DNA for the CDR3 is TGTGCCAGCAGCGTGGAAGGGACAGGGATGAACACTGAAGCTTTCTTT.

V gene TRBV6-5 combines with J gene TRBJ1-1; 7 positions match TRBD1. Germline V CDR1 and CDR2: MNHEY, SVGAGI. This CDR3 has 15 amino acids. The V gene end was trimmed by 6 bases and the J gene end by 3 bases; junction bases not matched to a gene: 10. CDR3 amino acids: CASSLSGQRYTEAFF. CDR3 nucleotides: TGTGCCAGCAGCTTGTCGGGACAGAGATACACTGAAGCTTTCTTT.

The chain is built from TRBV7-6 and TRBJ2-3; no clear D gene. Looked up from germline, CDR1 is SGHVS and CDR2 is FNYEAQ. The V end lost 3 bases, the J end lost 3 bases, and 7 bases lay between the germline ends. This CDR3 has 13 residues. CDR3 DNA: TGTGCCAGCAGCTTGACTCAAACAGATACGCAGTATTTT. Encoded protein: CASSLTQTDTQYF.

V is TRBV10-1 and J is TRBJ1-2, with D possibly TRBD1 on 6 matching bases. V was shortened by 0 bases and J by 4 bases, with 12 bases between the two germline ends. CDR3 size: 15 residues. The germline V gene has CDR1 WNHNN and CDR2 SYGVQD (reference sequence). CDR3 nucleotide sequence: TGCGCCAGCAGTGAGTCATCCGACAGGAGCTATGGCTACACCTTC. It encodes CASSESSDRSYGYTF.

The CDR3 DNA follows: TGTGCCAGCAGTTCGGGACTAGCGGGAGATAGAGAGACCCAGTACTTC. As protein: CASSSGLAGDRETQYF. The chain employs TRBV7-9 and TRBJ2-5, with TRBD2 identical over 14 bases. In germline, CDR1 is SEHNR, CDR2 FQNEAQ (reference sequence). The ends lost 6 bases at V and 4 bases at J; junction bases unmatched: 7. CDR3 size: 16 residues.

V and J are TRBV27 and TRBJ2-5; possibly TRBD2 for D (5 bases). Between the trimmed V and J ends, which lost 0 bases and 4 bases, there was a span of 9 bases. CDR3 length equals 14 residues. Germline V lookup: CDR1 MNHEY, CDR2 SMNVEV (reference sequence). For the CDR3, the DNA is TGTGCCAGCAGTTTATCTGGTGGAGGAGAGACCCAGTACTTC. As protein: CASSLSGGGETQYF.

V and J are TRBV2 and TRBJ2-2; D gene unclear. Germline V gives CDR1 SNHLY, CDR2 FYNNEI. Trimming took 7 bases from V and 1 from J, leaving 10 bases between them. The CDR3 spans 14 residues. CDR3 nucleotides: TGTGCCAGCAAGAGTGTCGGGAACACCGGGGAGCTGTTTTTT. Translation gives CASKSVGNTGELFF.

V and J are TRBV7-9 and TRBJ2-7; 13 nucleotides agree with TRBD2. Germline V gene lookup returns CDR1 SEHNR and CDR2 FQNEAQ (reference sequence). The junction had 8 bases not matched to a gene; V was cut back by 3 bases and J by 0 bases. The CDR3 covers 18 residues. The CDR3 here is CASSFGLAGVRGSYEQYF. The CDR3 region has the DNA TGTGCCAGCAGCTTTGGACTAGCGGGAGTGCGTGGCTCCTACGAGCAGTACTTC.

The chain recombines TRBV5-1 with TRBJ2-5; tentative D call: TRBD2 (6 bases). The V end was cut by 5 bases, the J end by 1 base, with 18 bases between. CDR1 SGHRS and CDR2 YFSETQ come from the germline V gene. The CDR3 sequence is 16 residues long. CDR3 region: CASSSFGERVQETQYF. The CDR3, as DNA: TGCGCCAGCAGTTCCTTCGGGGAGCGGGTCCAAGAGACCCAGTACTTC.

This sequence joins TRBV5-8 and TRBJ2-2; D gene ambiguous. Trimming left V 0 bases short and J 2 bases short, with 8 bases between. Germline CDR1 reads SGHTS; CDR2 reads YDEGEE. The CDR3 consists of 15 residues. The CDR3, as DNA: TGTGCCAGCAGCTTGGAACACGGAAACACCGGGGAGCTGTTTTTT. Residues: CASSLEHGNTGELFF.

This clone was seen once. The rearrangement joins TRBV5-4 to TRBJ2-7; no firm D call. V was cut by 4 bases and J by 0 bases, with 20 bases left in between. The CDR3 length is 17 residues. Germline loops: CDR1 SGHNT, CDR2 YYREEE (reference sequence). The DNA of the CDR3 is TGTGCCAGCAGCCCCGTCCCCCCCCTCACTACCTCCTACGAGCAGTACTTC. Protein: CASSPVPPLTTSYEQYF.

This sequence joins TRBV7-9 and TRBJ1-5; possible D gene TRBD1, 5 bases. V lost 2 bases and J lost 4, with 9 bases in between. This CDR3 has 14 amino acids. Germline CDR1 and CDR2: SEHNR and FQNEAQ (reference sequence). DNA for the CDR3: TGTGCCAGCAGCTTATCGGGGCTGAATCAGCCCCAGCATTTT. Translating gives CASSLSGLNQPQHF.

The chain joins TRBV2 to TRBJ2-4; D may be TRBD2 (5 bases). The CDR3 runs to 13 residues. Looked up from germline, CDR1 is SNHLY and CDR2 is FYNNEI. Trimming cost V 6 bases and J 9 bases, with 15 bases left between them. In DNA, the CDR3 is TGTGCCAGCAGAGTGGACCGAGAGGGCATTCAGTACTTC. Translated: CASRVDREGIQYF.